This T cell receptor beta chain was obtained from a study of T cell responses to AZD1222 COVID-19 vaccine. Study conclusions and caveats: There were mostly white British donors and more females than males, and clonal diversity was possibly underestimated. Repertoire sampling was restricted to post-peak T cell response timepoints. Receipt of two AZD1222 doses was followed by a rise in Spike-specific TCR breadth and depth.

This table comes from immunoSEQ multiplex PCR, and its TCRdb copy is limited to in-frame clones, with some not included. The table lists about 99,000 clones, 87% of them singletons. With respect to this clone: The target antigen is unknown. The junction differs from germline at one of its ends, possibly a read error.

The input for sequencing was peripheral blood, taken on day 0 of AZD1222 vaccination. The clonotype was recovered from an adult in good health.

The CDR3 here is CASREGGVYNEQFF. CDR3 in DNA: TGTGCCAGCAGGGAGGGAGGGGTCTACAATGAGCAGTTCTTC. The gene calls are TRBV5-1 and TRBJ2-1; 7 bases line up with TRBD2. The CDR3 consists of 14 residues. Germline V lookup: CDR1 SGHRS, CDR2 YFSETQ.